This is a list of T cell receptor beta chains from one sample in a study of CD8+ T cells in alopecia areata. Assay: immunoSEQ multiplex PCR; the TCRdb copy retains only in-frame clones and omits some. The table lists tens of thousands of clones, roughly 46% of them singletons. The starting material was CD8+ T cells sorted from blood, obtained around week 37, from a patient treated with tofacitinib. The receptors were gathered from a human donor with alopecia areata. CDR3s include the opening cysteine and the closing phenylalanine or tryptophan. A D gene is named only where the DNA matches it firmly. Not every row has a clone size; where given, it reads once, few, many or a size class.

j_call	v_call	clone_size	d_call	cdr3_nt	cdr3_aa
TRBJ2-7	TRBV29-1	NA	NA	TGCAGCGCCCAGACAGGTCTGGGGGAGCAGTACTTC	CSAQTGLGEQYF
TRBJ2-7	TRBV5-1	NA	NA	TGCGCCAGCAGAGCCTCCGCCGGGACTTACTCCTACGAGCAGTACTTC	CASRASAGTYSYEQYF
TRBJ1-5	TRBV15	NA	TRBD1	TGTGCCACCAGCGGGGACAGGGGGAGTCAGCCCCAGCATTTT	CATSGDRGSQPQHF
TRBJ2-7	TRBV11-2	NA	NA	TGTGCCAGCGCTTCATACGAGCAGTACTTC	CASASYEQYF
TRBJ1-3	TRBV4-1	NA	NA	TGCGCCAGCAGCCTGGGCCCTGGAAACACCATATATTTT	CASSLGPGNTIYF
TRBJ1-1	TRBV29-1	few	NA	TGCAGCGTTGAGGGCCCCTCTTATTGGGCTTTCTTT	CSVEGPSYWAFF
TRBJ1-2	TRBV9	NA	NA	TGTGCCAGCAGCGACCTGACAGGAAGCTATGGCTACACCTTC	CASSDLTGSYGYTF
TRBJ2-3	TRBV29-1	few	NA	TGCAGCGTTGGACAGGCAGATACGCAGTATTTT	CSVGQADTQYF
TRBJ2-5	TRBV13	NA	NA	TGTGCCAGCAGCTTGGAGCGGTACCAAGAGACCCAGTACTTC	CASSLERYQETQYF
TRBJ2-6	TRBV28	NA	NA	TGTGCCAGCAGTTTGTTAGGGTCTGGGGCCAACGTCCTGACTTTC	CASSLLGSGANVLTF
TRBJ2-7	TRBV29-1	NA	NA	TGCAGCGTTAATGGAGAGGGGTACGAGCAGTACTTC	CSVNGEGYEQYF
TRBJ2-1	TRBV7-2	NA	TRBD2	TGTGCCAGCAGCGTTGGGACTAGCGGGATCAATGAGCAGTTCTTC	CASSVGTSGINEQFF
TRBJ2-7	TRBV27	NA	NA	TGTGCCAGCCGTAGTGTTGGACTGGGCTACGAGCAGTACTTC	CASRSVGLGYEQYF
TRBJ1-2	TRBV30	NA	TRBD1	TGTGCCTCTCCAGGGGGCAGAGGTGGCTACACCTTC	CASPGGRGGYTF
TRBJ2-6	TRBV27	few	NA	TGTGCCAGCTCCAGCTCTGGGGCCAACGTCCTGACTTTC	CASSSSGANVLTF
TRBJ2-1	TRBV6-5	NA	NA	TGTGCCAGCACTTCGACCTATCTGGGTGAGCAGTTCTTC	CASTSTYLGEQFF
TRBJ2-7	TRBV30	NA	NA	TGTGCCTTCCGCGGGGACTCCTACGAGCAGTACTTC	CAFRGDSYEQYF
TRBJ2-7	TRBV28	NA	NA	TGTGCCAGCAGTTTAATCGGGGTACAATACGAGCAGTACTTC	CASSLIGVQYEQYF
TRBJ2-2	TRBV18	NA	NA	TGTGCCAGCTCACCAGCGGAGCGGGTCGACACCGGGGAGCTGTTTTTT	CASSPAERVDTGELFF
TRBJ1-1	TRBV4-3	NA	TRBD1	TGCGCCAGCAGCCAATATAAGGCCTTGCTGGGGGACAGGTCTGGTACCACTGAAGCTTTCTTT	CASSQYKALLGDRSGTTEAFF
TRBJ2-6	TRBV11-2	NA	TRBD2	TGTGCCAGCAGCCCACGGGGGGTTTCTGACTGGGCCAACGTCCTGACTTTC	CASSPRGVSDWANVLTF
TRBJ1-5	TRBV4-2	NA	TRBD1	TGTGCCAGCAGCCACAACTCCGGGACAGCGAATCAGCCCCAGCATTTT	CASSHNSGTANQPQHF
TRBJ2-5	TRBV25-1	few	NA	TGTGCCAGCAGTGAGGGTTTGCTCATGTACCAAGAGACCCAGTACTTC	CASSEGLLMYQETQYF
TRBJ2-1	TRBV29-1	few	TRBD2	TGCAGCGTTGAAGGCCAACTAGCGGGAGGGCCATCGGATGAGCAGTTCTTC	CSVEGQLAGGPSDEQFF
TRBJ1-2	TRBV30	NA	NA	TGTGCCTGGCTTTCCTCCTATGGCTACACCTTC	CAWLSSYGYTF
TRBJ2-1	TRBV29-1	NA	NA	TGCAGCAGCTCAGGGGAGAATGAGCAGTTCTTC	CSSSGENEQFF
TRBJ2-7	TRBV27	NA	NA	TGTGCCAGCAGTTCCATGGACAGCTACGAGCAGTACTTC	CASSSMDSYEQYF
TRBJ2-7	TRBV4-1	NA	NA	TGCGCCAGCAGCCGACAGAGGGGTCTGGAGCAGTACTTC	CASSRQRGLEQYF
TRBJ2-5	TRBV9	few	TRBD1	TGTGCCAGCAGCGGACAGGGGGCTGGTGAGACCCAGTACTTC	CASSGQGAGETQYF
TRBJ2-7	TRBV30	NA	TRBD2	TGTGCCTGGGCGGGGGGCTACGAGCAGTACTTC	CAWAGGYEQYF
TRBJ2-3	TRBV2	NA	TRBD2	TGTGCCACCATCCCGCTAGCGGGACCTATTACGCAGTATTTT	CATIPLAGPITQYF
TRBJ2-7	TRBV7-8	few	TRBD2	TGTGCCAGCAGCTCCGGGACTAGCGGGACCTACGAGCAGTACTTC	CASSSGTSGTYEQYF
TRBJ1-1	TRBV19	once	NA	TGTGCCAGTAGTATAGATATTGTTTTGGAGCGGCGGAACACTGAAGCTTTCTTT	CASSIDIVLERRNTEAFF
TRBJ2-7	TRBV27	NA	NA	TGTGCCAGCAGTACCCAGGGTTACGAGCAGTACTTC	CASSTQGYEQYF
TRBJ1-2	TRBV29-1	NA	NA	TGCAGCGTGGGGCCTACAGCTAACTATGGCTACACCTTC	CSVGPTANYGYTF
TRBJ2-1	TRBV27	NA	TRBD2	TGTGCCAGCAGTCCCCTTAGCGGGAGAGCCTACAATGAGCAGTTCTTC	CASSPLSGRAYNEQFF
TRBJ2-7	TRBV7-2	few	NA	TGCGCCAGCAGCCAAGTAAGGGACTACGAGCAGTACTTC	CASSQVRDYEQYF
TRBJ2-2	TRBV6-1	NA	TRBD2	TGTGCCAGCAGAGCGGGAGGGCGGACCGGGGAGCTGTTTTTT	CASRAGGRTGELFF
TRBJ2-4	TRBV7-8	NA	NA	TGTGCCAGCAGCTCACCTAAAGCCAAAAACATTCAGTACTTC	CASSSPKAKNIQYF
TRBJ2-1	TRBV29-1	NA	NA	TGCAGCGTTAAACTAGTCTTCGAAGAGCAGTTCTTC	CSVKLVFEEQFF
TRBJ2-1	TRBV4-1	NA	NA	TGCGCCAGCAGCCAAGAGGGGTCAACGGATGAGCAGTTCTTC	CASSQEGSTDEQFF
TRBJ1-2	TRBV14	NA	NA	TGTGCCAGCAGCCTTGGAGGGCCGGAACTACGCACCTTC	CASSLGGPELRTF
TRBJ2-1	TRBV15	NA	NA	TGTGCCACCAAGGATAGCTCCTACAATGAGCAGTTCTTC	CATKDSSYNEQFF
TRBJ2-1	TRBV7-8	few	TRBD2	TGTGCCAGCAGCTTTGGACTAGCGGCGTACAATGAGCAGTTCTTC	CASSFGLAAYNEQFF
TRBJ2-3	TRBV30	NA	TRBD1	TGTGCGAAAGGGGGCTACACAGATACGCAGTATTTT	CAKGGYTDTQYF
TRBJ2-5	TRBV9	once	TRBD2	TGTGCCAGCAGCGATCCTAACAAGTCCGGGACTAGCGGGATAGGGAAGACCCAGTACTTC	CASSDPNKSGTSGIGKTQYF
TRBJ1-4	TRBV29-1	NA	NA	TGCAGCGTTGACCAGGGGTATGACGAAAAACTGTTTTTT	CSVDQGYDEKLFF
TRBJ1-1	TRBV2	few	NA	TGTGCCAGCAGTGAGTCCTCCACTGAAGCTTTCTTT	CASSESSTEAFF
TRBJ2-1	TRBV5-1	NA	NA	TGCGCCAGCAGCTTGGGGGGTGAGCAGTTCTTC	CASSLGGEQFF
TRBJ2-7	TRBV5-1	NA	TRBD2	TGCGCCAGCAGCTTGAGAAGCGGGAGCTCCTACGAGCAGTACTTC	CASSLRSGSSYEQYF
TRBJ2-5	TRBV4-1	NA	NA	TGCGCCAGCAGCCAAGACCCCGGATTCAGAGAGACCCAGTACTTC	CASSQDPGFRETQYF
TRBJ2-1	TRBV7-9	NA	TRBD2	TGTGCCAGCAGCTCCTCAAGGACTAGGCCCTACAATGAGCAGTTCTTC	CASSSSRTRPYNEQFF
TRBJ2-7	TRBV30	NA	NA	TGTGCCTGGGGGAAGAACGAGGGGGAGTACTTC	CAWGKNEGEYF
TRBJ2-7	TRBV2	few	TRBD2	TGTGCCAGCACTTGGACTAGCGGGCGGGACGAGCAGTACTTC	CASTWTSGRDEQYF